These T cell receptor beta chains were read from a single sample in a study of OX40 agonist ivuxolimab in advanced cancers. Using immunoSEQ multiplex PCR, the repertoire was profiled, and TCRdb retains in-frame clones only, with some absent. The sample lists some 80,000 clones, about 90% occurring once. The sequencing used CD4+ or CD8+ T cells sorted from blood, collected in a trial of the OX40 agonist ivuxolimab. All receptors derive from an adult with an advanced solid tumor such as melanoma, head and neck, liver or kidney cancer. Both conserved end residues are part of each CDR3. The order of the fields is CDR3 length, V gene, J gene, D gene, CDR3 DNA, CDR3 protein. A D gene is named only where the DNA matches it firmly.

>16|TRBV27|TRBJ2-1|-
TGTGCCAGCAGTTTCGTGGGGGGGGACAAGATGAATGAGCAGTTCTTC
CASSFVGGDKMNEQFF
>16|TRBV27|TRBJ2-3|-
TGTGCCAGCAGTCCATACACCAGGGGACTCACAGATACGCAGTATTTT
CASSPYTRGLTDTQYF
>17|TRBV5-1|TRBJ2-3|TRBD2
TGCGCCAGCAGCTTGAAGACTAGCGGGGTCCCCACAGATACGCAGTATTTT
CASSLKTSGVPTDTQYF
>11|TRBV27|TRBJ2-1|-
TGTGCCAGCAGCCAGGGCCCTGAGCAGTTCTTC
CASSQGPEQFF
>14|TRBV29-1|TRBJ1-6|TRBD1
TGCAGCGTCTCAACAGGGGCGCCCAATTCACCCCTCCACTTT
CSVSTGAPNSPLHF
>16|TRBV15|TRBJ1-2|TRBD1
TGTGCCACCAGCAGCTATACAGGGGCTTCTAACTATGGCTACACCTTC
CATSSYTGASNYGYTF
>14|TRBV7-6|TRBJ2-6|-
TGTGCCAGCAGCGTCAACTTTAGGGCCAACGTCCTGACTTTC
CASSVNFRANVLTF
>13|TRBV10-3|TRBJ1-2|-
TGTGCCACCGAGGGCGGGGGTAACTATGGCTACACCTTC
CATEGGGNYGYTF
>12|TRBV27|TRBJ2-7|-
TGTGCCAGCGGGACGGGTCTCGTGGGGCAGTACTTC
CASGTGLVGQYF
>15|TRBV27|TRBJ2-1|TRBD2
TGTGCCAGCAGTTTTTCGCGGGGGGGACTCAATGAGCAGTTCTTC
CASSFSRGGLNEQFF